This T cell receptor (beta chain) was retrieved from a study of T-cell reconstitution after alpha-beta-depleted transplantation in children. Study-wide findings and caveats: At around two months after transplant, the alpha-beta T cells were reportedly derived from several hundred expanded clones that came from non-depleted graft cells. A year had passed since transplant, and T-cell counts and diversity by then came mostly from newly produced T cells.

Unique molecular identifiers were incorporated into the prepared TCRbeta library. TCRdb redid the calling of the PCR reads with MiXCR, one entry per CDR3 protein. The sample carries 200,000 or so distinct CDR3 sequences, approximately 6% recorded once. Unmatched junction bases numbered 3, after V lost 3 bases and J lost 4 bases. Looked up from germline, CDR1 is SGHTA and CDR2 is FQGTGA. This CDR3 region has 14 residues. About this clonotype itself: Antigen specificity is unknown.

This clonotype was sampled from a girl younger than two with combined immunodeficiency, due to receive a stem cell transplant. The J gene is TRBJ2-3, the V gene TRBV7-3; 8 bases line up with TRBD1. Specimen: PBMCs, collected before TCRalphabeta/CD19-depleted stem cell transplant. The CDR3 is CASSLQGAPDTQYF. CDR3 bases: TGTGCCAGCAGCTTGCAGGGGGCCCCAGATACGCAGTATTTT.